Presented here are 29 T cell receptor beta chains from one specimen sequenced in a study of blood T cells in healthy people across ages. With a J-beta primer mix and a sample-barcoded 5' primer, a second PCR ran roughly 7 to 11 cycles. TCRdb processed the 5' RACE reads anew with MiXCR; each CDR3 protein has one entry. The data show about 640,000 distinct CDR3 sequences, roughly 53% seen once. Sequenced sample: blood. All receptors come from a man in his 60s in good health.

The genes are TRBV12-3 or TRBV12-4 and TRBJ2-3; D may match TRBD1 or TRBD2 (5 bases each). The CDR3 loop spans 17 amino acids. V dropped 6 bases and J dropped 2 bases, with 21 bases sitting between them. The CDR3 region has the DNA TGTGCCAGCAGAACCCCCAGGGACCTATCTTCCACAGATACGCAGTATTTT. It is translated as CASRTPRDLSSTDTQYF.

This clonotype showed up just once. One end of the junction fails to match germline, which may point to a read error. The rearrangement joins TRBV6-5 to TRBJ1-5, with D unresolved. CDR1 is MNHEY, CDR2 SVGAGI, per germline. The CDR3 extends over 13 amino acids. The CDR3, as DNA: TGTGTCAGCCGACCACTGCCGACTGCGCCCCAGCATTTT. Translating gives CVSRPLPTAPQHF.

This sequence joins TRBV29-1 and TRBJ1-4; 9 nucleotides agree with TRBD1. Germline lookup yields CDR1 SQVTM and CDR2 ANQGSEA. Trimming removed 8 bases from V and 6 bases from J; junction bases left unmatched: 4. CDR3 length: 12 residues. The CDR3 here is CSSRDRDEKLFF. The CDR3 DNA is TGCAGCAGCCGGGACAGGGATGAAAAACTGTTTTTT.

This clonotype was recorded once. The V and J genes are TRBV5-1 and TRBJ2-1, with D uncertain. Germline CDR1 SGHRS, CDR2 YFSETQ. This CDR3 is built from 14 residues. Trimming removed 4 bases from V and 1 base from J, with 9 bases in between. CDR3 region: CASSLWASYNEQFF. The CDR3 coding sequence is TGCGCCAGCAGCCTATGGGCTTCCTACAATGAGCAGTTCTTC.

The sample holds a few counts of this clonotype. This chain's CDR3 is CATSSVRTPFSGGYTF. The CDR3 bases are TGTGCCACCAGCAGCGTCCGGACACCATTTTCGGGGGGCTACACCTTC. The gene calls are TRBV15 and TRBJ1-2; D possibly corresponds to TRBD1 (5 bases). This CDR3 spans 16 amino acids. Germline CDR1 LNHNV, CDR2 YYDKDF (reference sequence). Trimming shortened V by 3 bases and J by 8 bases, and 22 bases separated the two germline ends.

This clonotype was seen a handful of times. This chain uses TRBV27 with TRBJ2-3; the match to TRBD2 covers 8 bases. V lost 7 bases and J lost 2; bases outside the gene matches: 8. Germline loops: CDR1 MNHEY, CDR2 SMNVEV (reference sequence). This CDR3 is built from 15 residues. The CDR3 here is CASTFGGGITDTQYF. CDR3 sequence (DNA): TGTGCCAGCACCTTCGGCGGGGGGATCACAGATACGCAGTATTTT.

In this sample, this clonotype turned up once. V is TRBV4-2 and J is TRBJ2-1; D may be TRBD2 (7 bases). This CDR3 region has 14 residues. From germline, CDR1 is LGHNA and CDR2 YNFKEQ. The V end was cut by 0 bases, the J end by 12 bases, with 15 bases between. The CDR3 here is CASSQDLGGRRQFF. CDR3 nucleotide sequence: TGTGCCAGCAGCCAAGATCTGGGGGGGCGACGGCAGTTCTTC.

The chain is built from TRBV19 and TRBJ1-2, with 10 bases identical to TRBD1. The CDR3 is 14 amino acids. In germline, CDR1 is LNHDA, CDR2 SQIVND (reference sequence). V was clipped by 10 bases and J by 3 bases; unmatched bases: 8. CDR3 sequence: CATEDRGLDYGYTF. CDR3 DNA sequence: TGTGCCACTGAAGACAGGGGGCTAGACTATGGCTACACCTTC.

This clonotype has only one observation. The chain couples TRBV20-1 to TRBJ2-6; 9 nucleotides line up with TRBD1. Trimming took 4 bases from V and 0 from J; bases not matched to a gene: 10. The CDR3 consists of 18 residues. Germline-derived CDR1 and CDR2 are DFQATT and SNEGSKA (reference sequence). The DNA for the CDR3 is TGCAGTGCTAACGGCCGGACAGGGGAAAACTCTGGGGCCAACGTCCTGACTTTC. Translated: CSANGRTGENSGANVLTF.

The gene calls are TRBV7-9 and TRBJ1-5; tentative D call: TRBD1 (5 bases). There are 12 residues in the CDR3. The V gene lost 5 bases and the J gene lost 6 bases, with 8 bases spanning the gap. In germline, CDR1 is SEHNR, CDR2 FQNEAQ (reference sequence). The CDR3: CASSRGSQPQHF. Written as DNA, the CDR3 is TGTGCCAGCAGCAGGGGTTCTCAGCCCCAGCATTTT.

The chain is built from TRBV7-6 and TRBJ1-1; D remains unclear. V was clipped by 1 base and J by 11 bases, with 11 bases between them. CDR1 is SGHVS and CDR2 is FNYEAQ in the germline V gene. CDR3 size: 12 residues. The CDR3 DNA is TGTGCCAGCAGCTTAGATGGAGGGTGGGCTTTCTTT. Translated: CASSLDGGWAFF.

DNA for the CDR3: TGTGCCAGCAGTGAAGGGGGAACTAGCAAACAGTTCTTC. It yields the protein CASSEGGTSKQFF. This chain uses TRBV6-1 with TRBJ2-1; weak D call: TRBD2 (6 bases). Germline V gene data show CDR1 as MNHNS and CDR2 as SASEGT. Trimming cost V 1 base and J 13 bases, with 14 bases left between them. The CDR3 contains 13 residues.

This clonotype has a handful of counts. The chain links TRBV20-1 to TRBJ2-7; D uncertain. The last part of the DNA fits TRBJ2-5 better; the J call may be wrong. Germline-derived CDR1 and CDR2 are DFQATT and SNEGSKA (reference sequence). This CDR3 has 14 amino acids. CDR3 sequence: CSARDRVFQETQYF. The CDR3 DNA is TGCAGTGCTAGAGATCGGGTATTCCAAGAGACCCAGTACTTC.

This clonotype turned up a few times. CDR3 nucleotide sequence: TGTGCCAGCAGCCAACGTTGGGCGCAGGGACAAATCCAAGAGACCCAGTACTTC. Amino acid sequence: CASSQRWAQGQIQETQYF. This chain links TRBV4-2 with TRBJ2-5, with D maybe TRBD1 (6 bases). The CDR3 extends over 18 amino acids. Germline CDR1 and CDR2: LGHNA and YNFKEQ. The V end lost 2 bases, the J end lost 1 base, and 20 bases lay between the germline ends.

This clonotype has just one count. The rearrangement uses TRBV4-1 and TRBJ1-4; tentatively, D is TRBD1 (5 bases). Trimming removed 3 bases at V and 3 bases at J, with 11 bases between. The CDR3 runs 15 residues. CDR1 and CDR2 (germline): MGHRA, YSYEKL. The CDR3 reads CASSQPGRSNEKLFF. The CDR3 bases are TGCGCCAGCAGCCAGCCGGGACGGTCTAATGAAAAACTGTTTTTT.

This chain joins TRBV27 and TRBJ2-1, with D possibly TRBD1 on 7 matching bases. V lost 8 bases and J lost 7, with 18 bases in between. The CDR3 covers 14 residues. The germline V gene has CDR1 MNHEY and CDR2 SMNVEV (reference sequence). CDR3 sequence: CASGQGGRENEQFF. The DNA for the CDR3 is TGTGCCAGCGGCCAGGGGGGCCGGGAGAATGAGCAGTTCTTC.

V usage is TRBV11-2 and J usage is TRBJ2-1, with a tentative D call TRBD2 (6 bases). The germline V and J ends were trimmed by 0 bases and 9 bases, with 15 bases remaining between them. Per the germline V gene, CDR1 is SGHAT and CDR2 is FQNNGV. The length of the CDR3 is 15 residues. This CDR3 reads CASSLDVSGRSEQFF. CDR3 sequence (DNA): TGTGCCAGCAGCTTAGATGTTAGCGGACGGAGTGAGCAGTTCTTC.

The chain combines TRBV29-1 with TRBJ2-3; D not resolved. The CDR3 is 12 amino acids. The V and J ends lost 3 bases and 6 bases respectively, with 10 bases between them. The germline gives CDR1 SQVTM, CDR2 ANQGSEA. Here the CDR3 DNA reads TGCAGCGTTGAGCGGAGTTCGGATACGCAGTATTTT. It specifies CSVERSSDTQYF.

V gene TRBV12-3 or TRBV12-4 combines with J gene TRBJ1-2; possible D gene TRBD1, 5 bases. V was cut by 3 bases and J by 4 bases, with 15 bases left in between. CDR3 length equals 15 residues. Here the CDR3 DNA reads TGTGCCAGCAGTTTTAGGAGGGGCGGAGGCTATGGCTACACCTTC. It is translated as CASSFRRGGGYGYTF.

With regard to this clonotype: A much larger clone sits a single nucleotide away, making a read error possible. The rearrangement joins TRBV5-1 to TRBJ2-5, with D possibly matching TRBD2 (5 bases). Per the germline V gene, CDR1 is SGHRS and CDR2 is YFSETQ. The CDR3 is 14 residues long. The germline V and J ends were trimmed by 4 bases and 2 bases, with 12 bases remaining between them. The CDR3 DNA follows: TGCGCCAGCAGCCGATTGGACTGGCAAGAGACCCAGTACTTC. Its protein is CASSRLDWQETQYF.

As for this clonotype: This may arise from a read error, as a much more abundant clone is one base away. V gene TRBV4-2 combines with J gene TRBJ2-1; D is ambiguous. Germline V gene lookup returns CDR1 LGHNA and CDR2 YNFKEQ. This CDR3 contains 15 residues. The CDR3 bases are TGTGCCGGCAGCCAAGATCCCGACTTCGGGAATGAGCAGTTCTTC. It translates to CAGSQDPDFGNEQFF.

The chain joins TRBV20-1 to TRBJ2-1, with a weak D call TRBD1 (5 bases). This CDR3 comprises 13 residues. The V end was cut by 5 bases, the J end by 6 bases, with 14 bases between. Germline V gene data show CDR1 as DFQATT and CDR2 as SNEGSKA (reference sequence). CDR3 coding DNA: TGCAGTGCTCAAAGGGGTCTCTCCAATGAGCAGTTCTTC. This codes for CSAQRGLSNEQFF.

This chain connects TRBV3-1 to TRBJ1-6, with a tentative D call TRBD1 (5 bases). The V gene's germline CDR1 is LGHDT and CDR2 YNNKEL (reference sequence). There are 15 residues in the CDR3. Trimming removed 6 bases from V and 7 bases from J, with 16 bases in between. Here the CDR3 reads CASSTMRGTNSPLHF. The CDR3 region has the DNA TGTGCCAGCAGTACGATGAGGGGTACCAATTCACCCCTCCACTTT. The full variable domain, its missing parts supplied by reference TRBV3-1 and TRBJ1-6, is DTAVSQTPKYLVTQMGNDKSIKCEQNLGHDTMYWYKQDSKKFLKIMFSYNNKELIINETVPNRFSPKSPDKAHLNLHINSLELGDSAVYFCASSTMRGTNSPLHFGNGTRLTVT.

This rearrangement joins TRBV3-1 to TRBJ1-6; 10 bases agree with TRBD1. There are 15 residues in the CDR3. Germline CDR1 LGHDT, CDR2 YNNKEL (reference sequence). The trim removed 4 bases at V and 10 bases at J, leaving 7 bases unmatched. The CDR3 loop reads CASSPSTGGGSPLHF. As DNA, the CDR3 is TGTGCCAGCAGCCCCTCGACAGGGGGCGGCTCACCCCTCCACTTT.

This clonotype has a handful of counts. The CDR3 DNA reads TGCGCCAGCAGCCGCCGACTAGAAGAGACCCAGTACTTC. This codes for CASSRRLEETQYF. The chain couples TRBV4-1 to TRBJ2-5; D is possibly TRBD2 (6 bases). CDR1 MGHRA and CDR2 YSYEKL come from the germline V gene. V lost 4 bases and J lost 3, with 9 bases in between. This CDR3 has 13 residues.

The CDR3 sequence is CSVGTTGGDTQYF. The CDR3 DNA sequence: TGCAGCGTGGGGACTACGGGGGGAGATACGCAGTATTTT. V is TRBV29-1 and J is TRBJ2-3, with 7 bases matching TRBD2. The germline V gene has CDR1 SQVTM and CDR2 ANQGSEA. V lost 6 bases, J lost 5 bases, and 8 bases stayed unmatched. The CDR3 has 13 amino acids.

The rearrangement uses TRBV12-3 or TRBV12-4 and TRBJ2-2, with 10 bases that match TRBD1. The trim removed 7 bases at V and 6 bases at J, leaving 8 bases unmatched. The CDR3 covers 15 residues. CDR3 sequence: CASTTGTGAAGELFF. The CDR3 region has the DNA TGTGCCAGCACAACGGGGACAGGGGCCGCCGGGGAGCTGTTTTTT.

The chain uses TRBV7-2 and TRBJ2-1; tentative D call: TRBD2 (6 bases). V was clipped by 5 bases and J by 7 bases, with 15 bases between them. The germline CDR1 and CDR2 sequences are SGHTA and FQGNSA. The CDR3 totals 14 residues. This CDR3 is CASSPKAGLNEQFF. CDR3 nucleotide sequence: TGTGCCAGCAGCCCAAAAGCGGGCCTTAATGAGCAGTTCTTC.

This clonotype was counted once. The CDR3 loop reads CASSYSQDYGYTF. Written as DNA, the CDR3 is TGTGCCAGCAGTTACTCACAGGACTATGGCTACACCTTC. This sequence joins TRBV6-2 or TRBV6-3 and TRBJ1-2, with D tentatively TRBD1 (5 bases). The germline CDR1 and CDR2 sequences are MNHEY and SVGEGT. The CDR3 length is 13 residues. Trimming stripped 0 bases from V and 3 bases from J, with 5 bases between.